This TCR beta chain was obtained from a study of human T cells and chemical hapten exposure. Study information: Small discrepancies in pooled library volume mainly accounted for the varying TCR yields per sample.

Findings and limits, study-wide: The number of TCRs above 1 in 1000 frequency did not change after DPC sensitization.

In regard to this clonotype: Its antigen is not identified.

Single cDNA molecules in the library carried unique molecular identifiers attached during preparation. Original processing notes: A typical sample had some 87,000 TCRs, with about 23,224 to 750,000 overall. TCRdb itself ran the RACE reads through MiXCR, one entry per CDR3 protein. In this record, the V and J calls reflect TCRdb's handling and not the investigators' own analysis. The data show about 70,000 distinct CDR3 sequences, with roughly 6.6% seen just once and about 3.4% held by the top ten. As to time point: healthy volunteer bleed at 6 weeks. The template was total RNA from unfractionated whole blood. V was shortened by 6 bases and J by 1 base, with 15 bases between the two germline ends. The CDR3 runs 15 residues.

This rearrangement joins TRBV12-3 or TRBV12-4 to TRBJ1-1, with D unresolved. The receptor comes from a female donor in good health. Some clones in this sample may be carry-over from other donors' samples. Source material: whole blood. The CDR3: CASSKPGKTNTEAFF. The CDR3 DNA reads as TGTGCCAGCAGCAAACCGGGAAAGACGAACACTGAAGCTTTCTTT.